This entry lists 11 T cell receptor beta chains sequenced from one sample in a study of cytomegalovirus exposure and HLA in healthy donors. Vbeta (60) and Jbeta (13) primers were used in the PCR. Some clones are missing from TCRdb's copy, which holds only in-frame ones; the method was immunoSEQ multiplex PCR. Of under 200,000 clones in the sample, around 82% were seen once. Sequencing was done on a sample of PBMCs. The receptors here all came from a boy younger than 18 in good health and CMV-seronegative.

The chain links TRBV11-2 to TRBJ2-4; 8 bases fit TRBD1. J gave up 0 bases and V 5 bases, and 15 bases lay outside the gene matches. The CDR3 spans 19 residues. Germline V gives CDR1 SGHAT, CDR2 FQNNGV. In DNA form, the CDR3 reads TGTGCCAGCAGCCAAAGGCAGGGGGCCACATCCGGAGCCAAAAACATTCAGTACTTC. This translates into CASSQRQGATSGAKNIQYF. Combining the CDR3 with reference TRBV11-2 and TRBJ2-4 gives the whole variable domain EAGVAQSPRYKIIEKRQSVAFWCNPISGHATLYWYQQILGQGPKLLIQFQNNGVVDDSQLPKDRFSAERLKGVDSTLKIQPAKLEDSAVYLCASSQRQGATSGAKNIQYFGAGTRLSVL.

The J gene is TRBJ2-1, the V gene TRBV7-8, with TRBD2 matching over 8 bases. CDR1 and CDR2 (germline): SGHVS, FQNEAQ. The CDR3 consists of 17 residues. J gave up 5 bases and V 5 bases, and 14 bases lay outside the gene matches. The CDR3 DNA reads TGTGCCAGCAGCCATCCGGGGGGGGCTAGTTTAAACAATGAGCAGTTCTTC. It codes for CASSHPGGASLNNEQFF.

The V and J genes are TRBV10-3 and TRBJ2-1; weak D call: TRBD2 (6 bases). V lost 7 bases and J lost 2, with 12 bases in between. Germline loops: CDR1 ENHRY, CDR2 SYGVKD. The CDR3 runs to 14 residues. CDR3 region: CAIKGGGTYNEQFF. CDR3 sequence (DNA): TGTGCCATCAAGGGAGGAGGAACCTACAATGAGCAGTTCTTC.

The chain employs TRBV2 and TRBJ1-5; D unresolved. The germline gives CDR1 SNHLY, CDR2 FYNNEI. The CDR3 spans 13 residues. V lost 8 bases, J lost 6 bases, and 14 bases lay in between. CDR3 residues: CASAARVFQPQHF. The CDR3 DNA reads TGTGCCAGCGCCGCTCGGGTTTTTCAGCCCCAGCATTTT.

This clone was picked up a small number of times. This chain links TRBV5-6 with TRBJ2-3, with unresolved D. The CDR3 contains 12 residues. Trimming stripped 2 bases from V and 6 bases from J, with 7 bases between. CDR1 and CDR2 from the germline V gene are SGHDT and YYEEEE. The DNA for the CDR3 is TGTGCCAGCAGCTTCAGTCCTGATACGCAGTATTTT. Encoded protein: CASSFSPDTQYF.

The chain combines TRBV11-3 with TRBJ2-2, with D possibly TRBD2 on 6 matching bases. CDR3 length: 16 amino acids. CDR1 is SGHNT, CDR2 YENEEA, per germline. The V gene lost 5 bases and the J gene lost 4 bases, with 17 bases spanning the gap. The CDR3 reads CASSPNGGLGTGELFF. For the CDR3, the DNA is TGTGCCAGCAGCCCAAACGGAGGGCTAGGCACCGGGGAGCTGTTTTTT.

This rearrangement joins TRBV10-1 to TRBJ2-1, with TRBD2 identical over 14 bases. Germline V gives CDR1 WNHNN, CDR2 SYGVQD (reference sequence). The V gene end was trimmed by 4 bases and the J gene end by 8 bases; junction bases not matched to a gene: 7. The CDR3 loop spans 16 amino acids. The CDR3 loop reads CASSGRLAGGRDEQFF. CDR3 DNA: TGCGCCAGCAGTGGGAGACTAGCGGGGGGGCGGGATGAGCAGTTCTTC.

The rearrangement links TRBV4-1 to TRBJ2-3; 11 nucleotides align to TRBD2. The germline CDR1 and CDR2 sequences are MGHRA and YSYEKL. The CDR3 runs 18 residues. V lost 5 bases to trimming and J lost 0 bases; unmatched junction nucleotides: 10. Here the CDR3 reads CASSRVRLAGTSTDTQYF. CDR3 sequence (DNA): TGCGCCAGCAGCAGAGTCAGACTAGCGGGGACTAGCACAGATACGCAGTATTTT.

V and J are TRBV27 and TRBJ2-2; TRBD1 aligns across 12 bases. Germline CDR1 MNHEY, CDR2 SMNVEV (reference sequence). The CDR3 extends over 17 amino acids. J was trimmed by 7 bases and V by 3 bases; bases with no gene match: 9. The CDR3 sequence is CASSLGPGQGAGGELFF. The CDR3 DNA sequence: TGTGCCAGCAGTTTGGGACCGGGACAGGGGGCAGGCGGGGAGCTGTTTTTT.

The rearrangement links TRBV7-3 to TRBJ1-1; D is perhaps TRBD1 (6 bases). Trimming took off 5 bases at V and 1 base at J, with 11 bases between the two ends. The CDR3 is 14 residues long. The germline CDR1 and CDR2 sequences are SGHTA and FQGTGA. The CDR3 is CASSQGRGNTEAFF. The CDR3 DNA is TGTGCCAGCAGCCAGGGGAGGGGGAACACTGAAGCTTTCTTT.

The chain has TRBV29-1 and TRBJ2-7; 7 positions agree with TRBD1. Trimming took 4 bases from V and 0 from J; bases not matched to a gene: 9. The CDR3 is 15 amino acids. Germline V gene data show CDR1 as SQVTM and CDR2 as ANQGSEA. The CDR3 nucleotides are TGCAGCGTTGGGCGGACAGGACAGACCTCCTACGAGCAGTACTTC. This sequence encodes CSVGRTGQTSYEQYF.